The T cell receptor beta chain described here comes from a study of T cell clonotyping in hematopoietic cell transplantation. Study results and limitations: At the given depth, recipient repertoires were over 95% de novo clonotypes. CD4 and CD8 repertoire contributions could not be separated without sorting. Broader posttransplant TCR repertoire diversity was predicted by graft donor and pretransplant recipient Inverse Simpson Index values. After transplant, recipient diversity fell while pathologically expanded clonotypes grew through day 180.

In the case of this clone: Antigen: not known.

J lost 4 bases, V lost 3 bases, and 2 bases had no gene match. Germline values: CDR1 SGHVS, CDR2 FNYEAQ. CDR3 length: 14 amino acids. Measured with immunoSEQ multiplex PCR; TCRdb has only the in-frame clones, and not every one. The sample has under 15,000 clones; about 88% are singletons. The rearrangement joins TRBV7-6 to TRBJ2-3; 9 bases line up with TRBD1. This TCR came from a human donor who either received an allogeneic hematopoietic cell transplant for a myeloid malignancy or was a related donor (not recorded which). Some clones in this sample may be carry-over from other donors' samples. Material for sequencing was peripheral blood mononuclear cells. CDR3: CASSFTGGADTQYF. The CDR3 DNA reads as TGTGCCAGCAGCTTTACAGGGGGCGCAGATACGCAGTATTTT.